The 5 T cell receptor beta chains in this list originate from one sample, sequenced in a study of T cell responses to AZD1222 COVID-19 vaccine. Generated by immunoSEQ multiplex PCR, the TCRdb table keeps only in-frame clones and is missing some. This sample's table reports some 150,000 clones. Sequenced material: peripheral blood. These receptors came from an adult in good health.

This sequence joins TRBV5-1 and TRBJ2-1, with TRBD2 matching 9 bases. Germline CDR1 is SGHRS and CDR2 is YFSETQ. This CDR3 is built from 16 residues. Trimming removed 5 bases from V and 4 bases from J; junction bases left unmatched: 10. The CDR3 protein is CASRLIAGGPYNEQFF. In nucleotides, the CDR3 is TGCGCCAGCAGATTAATTGCGGGGGGGCCGTACAATGAGCAGTTCTTC. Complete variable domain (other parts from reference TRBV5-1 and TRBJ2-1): KAGVTQTPRYLIKTRGQQVTLSCSPISGHRSVSWYQQTPGQGLQFLFEYFSETQRNKGNFPGRFSGRQFSNSRSEMNVSTLELGDSALYLCASRLIAGGPYNEQFFGPGTRLTVL.

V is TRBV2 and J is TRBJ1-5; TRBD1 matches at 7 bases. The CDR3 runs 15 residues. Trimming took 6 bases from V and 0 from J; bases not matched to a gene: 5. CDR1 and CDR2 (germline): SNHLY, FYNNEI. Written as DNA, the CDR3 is TGTGCCAGCAGCGCGGGACAGAATAGCAATCAGCCCCAGCATTTT. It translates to CASSAGQNSNQPQHF. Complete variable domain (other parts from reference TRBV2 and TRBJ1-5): EPEVTQTPSHQVTQMGQEVILRCVPISNHLYFYWYRQILGQKVEFLVSFYNNEISEKSEIFDDQFSVERPDGSNFTLKIRSTKLEDSAMYFCASSAGQNSNQPQHFGDGTRLSIL.

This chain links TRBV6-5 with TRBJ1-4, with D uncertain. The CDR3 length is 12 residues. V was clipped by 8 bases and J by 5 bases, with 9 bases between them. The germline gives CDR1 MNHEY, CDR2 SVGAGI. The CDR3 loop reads CASLQQNEKLFF. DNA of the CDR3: TGTGCCAGCCTCCAGCAAAATGAAAAACTGTTTTTT.

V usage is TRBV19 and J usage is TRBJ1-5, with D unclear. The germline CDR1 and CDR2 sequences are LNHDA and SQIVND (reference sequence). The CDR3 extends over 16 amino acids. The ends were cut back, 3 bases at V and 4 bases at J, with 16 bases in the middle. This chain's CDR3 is CASSIASRGNNQPQHF. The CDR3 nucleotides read TGTGCCAGTAGTATCGCATCTCGAGGGAATAATCAGCCCCAGCATTTT. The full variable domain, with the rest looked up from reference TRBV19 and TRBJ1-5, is DGGITQSPKYLFRKEGQNVTLSCEQNLNHDAMYWYRQDPGQGLRLIYYSQIVNDFQKGDIAEGYSVSREKKESFPLTVTSAQKNPTAFYLCASSIASRGNNQPQHFGDGTRLSIL.

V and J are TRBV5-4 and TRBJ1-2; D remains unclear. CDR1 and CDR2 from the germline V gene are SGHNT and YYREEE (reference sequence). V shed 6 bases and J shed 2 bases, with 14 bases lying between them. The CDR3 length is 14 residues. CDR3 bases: TGTGCCAGCACCAACTCCAGCCTAAACTATGGCTACACCTTC. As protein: CASTNSSLNYGYTF.